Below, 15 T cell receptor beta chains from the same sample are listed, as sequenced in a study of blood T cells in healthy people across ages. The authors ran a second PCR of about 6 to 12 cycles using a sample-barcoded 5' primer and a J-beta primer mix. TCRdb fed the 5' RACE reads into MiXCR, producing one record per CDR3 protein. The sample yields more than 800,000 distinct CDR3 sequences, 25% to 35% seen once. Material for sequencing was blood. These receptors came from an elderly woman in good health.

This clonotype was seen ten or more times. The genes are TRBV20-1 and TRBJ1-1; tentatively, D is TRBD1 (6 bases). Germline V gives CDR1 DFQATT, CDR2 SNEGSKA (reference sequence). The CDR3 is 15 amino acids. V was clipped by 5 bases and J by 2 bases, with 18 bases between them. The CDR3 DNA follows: TGCAGTGCTTATCTTCCGGGACACATAAACACTGAAGCTTTCTTT. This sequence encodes CSAYLPGHINTEAFF.

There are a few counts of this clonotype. The CDR3 region is CATSRTGTVTTNEKLFF. The DNA of the CDR3 is TGTGCCACCAGCCGAACGGGGACAGTAACAACTAATGAAAAACTGTTTTTT. This sequence joins TRBV15 and TRBJ1-4, with 7 bases fitting TRBD1. Germline V lookup: CDR1 LNHNV, CDR2 YYDKDF (reference sequence). The CDR3 has 17 amino acids. Losses at the gene ends were 5 bases for V and 0 bases for J; bases not matched to a gene: 9.

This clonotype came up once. The CDR3 bases are TGTGCCAGCAGTCCGGACCACACCGGGGAGCTGTTTTTT. Translated: CASSPDHTGELFF. The chain employs TRBV2 and TRBJ2-2; D uncertain. V was clipped by 5 bases and J by 3 bases, with 7 bases between them. Germline CDR1 reads SNHLY; CDR2 reads FYNNEI. CDR3 length: 13 residues.

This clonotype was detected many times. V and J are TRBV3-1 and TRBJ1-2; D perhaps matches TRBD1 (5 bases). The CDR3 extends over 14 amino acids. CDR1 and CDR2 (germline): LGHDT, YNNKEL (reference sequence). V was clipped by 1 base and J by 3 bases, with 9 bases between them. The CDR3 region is CASSQGQGYYGYTF. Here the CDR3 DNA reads TGTGCCAGCAGCCAAGGCCAGGGCTACTATGGCTACACCTTC.

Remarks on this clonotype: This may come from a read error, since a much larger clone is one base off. The CDR3 sequence: CASSVEGIGQGMNNEQYF. CDR3 DNA sequence: TGTGCCAGCAGTGTGGAGGGAATCGGACAGGGAATGAACAATGAGCAGTACTTC. The rearrangement links TRBV27 to TRBJ2-7; TRBD1 matches at 8 bases. With 5 bases clipped from V and 7 bases from J, the junction kept 22 bases outside the gene matches. The germline gives CDR1 MNHEY, CDR2 SMNVEV (reference sequence). The CDR3 covers 18 residues.

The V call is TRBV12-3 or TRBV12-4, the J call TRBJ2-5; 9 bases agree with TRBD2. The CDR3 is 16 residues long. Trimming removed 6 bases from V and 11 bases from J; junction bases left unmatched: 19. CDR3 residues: CASSYHSGGNYNEQYF. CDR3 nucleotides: TGTGCCAGCAGCTACCATAGCGGGGGAAATTACAATGAGCAGTACTTC.

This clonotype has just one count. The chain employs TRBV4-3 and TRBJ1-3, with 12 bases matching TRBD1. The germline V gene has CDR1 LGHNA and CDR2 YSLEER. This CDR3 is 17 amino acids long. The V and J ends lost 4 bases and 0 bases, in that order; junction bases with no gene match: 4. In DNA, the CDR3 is TGCGCCAGCAGCCTTGGGACAGGGGGCACCTCTGGAAACACCATATATTTT. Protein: CASSLGTGGTSGNTIYF.

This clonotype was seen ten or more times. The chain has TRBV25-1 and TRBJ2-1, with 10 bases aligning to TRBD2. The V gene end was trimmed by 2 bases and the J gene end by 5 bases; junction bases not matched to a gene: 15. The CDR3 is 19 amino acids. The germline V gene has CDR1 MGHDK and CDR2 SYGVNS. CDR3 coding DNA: TGTGCCAGCAGTGAAAATTGGGTTAAGCGGGGGGGCAAGGACAATGAGCAGTTCTTC. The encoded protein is CASSENWVKRGGKDNEQFF.

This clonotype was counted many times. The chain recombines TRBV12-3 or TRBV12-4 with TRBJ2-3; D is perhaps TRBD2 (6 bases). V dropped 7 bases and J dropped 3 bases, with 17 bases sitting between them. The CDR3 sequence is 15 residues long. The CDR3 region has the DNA TGTGCCAGCACTTCCGTTGGGACTCCTACAGATACGCAGTATTTT. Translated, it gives CASTSVGTPTDTQYF.

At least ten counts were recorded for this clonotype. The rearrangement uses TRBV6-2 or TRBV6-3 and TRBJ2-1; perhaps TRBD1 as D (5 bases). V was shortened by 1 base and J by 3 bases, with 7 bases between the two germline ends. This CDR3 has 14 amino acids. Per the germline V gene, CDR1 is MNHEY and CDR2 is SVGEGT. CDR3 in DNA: TGTGCCAGCAGTTACTGGGGCAACTACAATGAGCAGTTCTTC. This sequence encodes CASSYWGNYNEQFF.

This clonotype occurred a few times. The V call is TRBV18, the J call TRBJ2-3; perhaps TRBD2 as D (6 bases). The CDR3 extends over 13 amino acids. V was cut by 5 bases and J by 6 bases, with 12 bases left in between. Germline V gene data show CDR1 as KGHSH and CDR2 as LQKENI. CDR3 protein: CASSIGSGDTQYF. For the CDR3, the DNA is TGTGCCAGCTCAATCGGCAGCGGGGATACGCAGTATTTT.

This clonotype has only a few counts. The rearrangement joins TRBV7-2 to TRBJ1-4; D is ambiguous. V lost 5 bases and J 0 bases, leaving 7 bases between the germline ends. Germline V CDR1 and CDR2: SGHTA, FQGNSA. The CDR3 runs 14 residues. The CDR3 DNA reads TGTGCCAGCAGCAACCTTGCAACTAATGAAAAACTGTTTTTT. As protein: CASSNLATNEKLFF.

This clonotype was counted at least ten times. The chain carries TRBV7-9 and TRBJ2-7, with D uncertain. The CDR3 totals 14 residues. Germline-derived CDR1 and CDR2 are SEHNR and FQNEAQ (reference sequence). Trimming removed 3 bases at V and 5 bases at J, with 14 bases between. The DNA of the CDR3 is TGTGCCAGCAGCTTTGAATCGTATTTGGACGAGCAGTACTTC. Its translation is CASSFESYLDEQYF.

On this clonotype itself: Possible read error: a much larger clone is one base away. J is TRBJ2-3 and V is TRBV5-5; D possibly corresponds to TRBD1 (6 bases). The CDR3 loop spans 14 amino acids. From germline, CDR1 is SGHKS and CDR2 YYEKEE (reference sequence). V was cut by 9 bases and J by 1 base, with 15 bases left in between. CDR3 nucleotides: TGTGCCAACAGTTTTGCAGGGGGCACAGATACGCAGTATTTT. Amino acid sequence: CANSFAGGTDTQYF. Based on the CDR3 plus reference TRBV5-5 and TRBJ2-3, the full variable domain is DAGVTQSPTHLIKTRGQQVTLRCSPISGHKSVSWYQQVLGQGPQFIFQYYEKEERGRGNFPDRFSARQFPNYSSELNVNALLLGDSALYLCANSFAGGTDTQYFGPGTRLTVL.

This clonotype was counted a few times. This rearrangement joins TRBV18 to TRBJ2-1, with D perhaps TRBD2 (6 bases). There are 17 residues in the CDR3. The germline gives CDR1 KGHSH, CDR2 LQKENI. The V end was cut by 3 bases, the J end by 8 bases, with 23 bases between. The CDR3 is CASSPGLQTRPVDEQFF. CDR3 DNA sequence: TGTGCCAGCTCACCGGGATTACAGACTAGGCCAGTGGATGAGCAGTTCTTC.